The 27 T cell receptor beta chains listed next were all sequenced from one sample in a study of blood T cell repertoires in COVID-19. Assay: immunoSEQ multiplex PCR; the TCRdb copy retains only in-frame clones and omits some. The profile shows about 140,000 clones, 80% of them singletons. Sequencing was carried out using peripheral blood. These receptors were collected from a man in his 70s who had recovered from COVID-19.

DNA for the CDR3: TGCGCCAGCAGCCTCCTGGCCGGGGGGGAAGATACGCAGTATTTT. Its protein is CASSLLAGGEDTQYF. The J gene is TRBJ2-3, the V gene TRBV4-1, with 8 nucleotides matching TRBD2. The CDR3 extends over 15 amino acids. V gave up 4 bases and J gave up 5 bases; unmatched junction bases: 8. Germline-derived CDR1 and CDR2 are MGHRA and YSYEKL.

This sequence joins TRBV7-9 and TRBJ1-5; no reliable D call. CDR1 SEHNR and CDR2 FQNEAQ come from the germline V gene (reference sequence). Trimming pared 3 bases from V and 7 bases from J, leaving 7 bases between. The CDR3 extends over 12 amino acids. CDR3 in amino acids: CASSFPGQPQHF. CDR3 nucleotide sequence: TGTGCCAGCAGCTTCCCAGGACAGCCCCAGCATTTT. Full variable domain (outside the CDR3, taken from reference TRBV7-9 and TRBJ1-5): DTGVSQNPRHKITKRGQNVTFRCDPISEHNRLYWYRQTLGQGPEFLTYFQNEAQLEKSRLLSDRFSAERPKGSFSTLEIQRTEQGDSAMYLCASSFPGQPQHFGDGTRLSIL.

V usage is TRBV6-5 and J usage is TRBJ1-5; D might be TRBD1 (6 bases). The ends were cut back, 5 bases at V and 9 bases at J, with 17 bases in the middle. CDR1 and CDR2 from the germline V gene are MNHEY and SVGAGI. This CDR3 has 14 residues. CDR3 nucleotide sequence: TGTGCCAGCAGTCGGACAGCGTTAGAGGTGCCCCAGCATTTT. Protein: CASSRTALEVPQHF.

The chain joins TRBV18 to TRBJ2-7; no reliable D call. The CDR3 length is 14 residues. V lost 5 bases and J 3 bases, leaving 14 bases between the germline ends. Germline V gene data show CDR1 as KGHSH and CDR2 as LQKENI. The CDR3 is CASSTRSPRYEQYF. DNA for the CDR3: TGTGCCAGCTCAACGAGGTCGCCCCGCTACGAGCAGTACTTC.

J is TRBJ2-3 and V is TRBV28; D possibly corresponds to TRBD2 (7 bases). The germline CDR1 and CDR2 sequences are MDHEN and SYDVKM. With 5 bases removed from V and 4 bases from J, the gap between germline ends came to 19 bases. The CDR3 runs 16 residues. CDR3: CASSPTTGGASDTQYF. The CDR3 nucleotides read TGTGCCAGCAGTCCGACGACGGGGGGCGCATCAGATACGCAGTATTTT.

The V gene is TRBV5-7, the J gene TRBJ2-3, with 7 bases aligning to TRBD1. TRBV5-7 is an open reading frame, and its role is uncertain. This CDR3 contains 17 residues. Unmatched junction bases numbered 15, after V lost 4 bases and J lost 4 bases. The CDR3 DNA follows: TGTGCCAGCAGCCACTTGACAGGGCAGGCCGACTCAGATACGCAGTATTTT. The encoded protein is CASSHLTGQADSDTQYF.

CDR3 DNA sequence: TGTGCCAGTAGTATAACGGCGGCCGCCGCCTCCTACAATGAGCAGTTCTTC. This encodes CASSITAAAASYNEQFF. This chain links TRBV19 with TRBJ2-1; D gene uncertain. Trimming took off 2 bases at V and 0 bases at J, with 14 bases between the two ends. CDR1 LNHDA and CDR2 SQIVND come from the germline V gene (reference sequence). This CDR3 region has 17 residues.

V usage is TRBV24-1 and J usage is TRBJ2-1; TRBD2 agrees at 14 bases. The CDR3 has 16 amino acids. V lost 4 bases and J lost 7; bases outside the gene matches: 5. Germline V CDR1 and CDR2: KGHDR, SFDVKD. The CDR3 nucleotides are TGTGCCACCAGTGACCCGGGACTAGCGGGAGATAATGAGCAGTTCTTC. Protein product: CATSDPGLAGDNEQFF.

This chain joins TRBV18 and TRBJ2-7; TRBD1 might be the D (6 bases). Deletions cut 3 bases from V and 2 bases from J, with 11 bases between. The CDR3 spans 14 residues. Germline V gene sequence: CDR1 KGHSH, CDR2 LQKENI. CDR3 sequence (DNA): TGTGCCAGCTCACCCCCGGGACAAACCTACGAGCAGTACTTC. Translated: CASSPPGQTYEQYF.

Comment on this clone: The junction departs from germline at one end; a sequencing error may be responsible. The genes are TRBV25-1 and TRBJ1-1, with 7 bases matching TRBD1. This CDR3 comprises 14 residues. CDR1 and CDR2 (germline): MGHDK, SYGVNS. In nucleotides, the CDR3 is TGTGCCGGCAGTGAGCCGGGTGGTAGGGACAGAGCTTTCTTT. Residues: CAGSEPGGRDRAFF.

V is TRBV30 and J is TRBJ1-1, with 9 bases lining up with TRBD1. Per the germline V gene, CDR1 is GTSNPN and CDR2 is SVGIG (reference sequence). Trimming cost V 3 bases and J 4 bases; bases outside gene matches: 6. CDR3 size: 14 residues. The CDR3: CAWSPGTGTTEAFF. In nucleotides, the CDR3 is TGTGCCTGGAGCCCCGGGACAGGGACCACTGAAGCTTTCTTT.

This clone has only a few counts. The V gene is TRBV7-3, the J gene TRBJ2-3; D gene unclear. The V gene's germline CDR1 is SGHTA and CDR2 FQGTGA. V was cut by 1 base and J by 0 bases, with 5 bases left in between. The CDR3 runs to 14 residues. This CDR3 is CASSLIPSTDTQYF. In nucleotides, the CDR3 is TGTGCCAGCAGCTTAATCCCGAGCACAGATACGCAGTATTTT.

This chain joins TRBV13 and TRBJ1-2; unclear D gene. The CDR3 is made up of 13 amino acids. With 2 bases removed from V and 2 bases from J, the gap between germline ends came to 6 bases. The germline V gene has CDR1 PRHDT and CDR2 FYEKMQ (reference sequence). The CDR3 DNA sequence: TGTGCCAGCAGCTTATCTCAGAACTATGGCTACACCTTC. Translating it yields CASSLSQNYGYTF. The full variable domain, completed using reference TRBV13 and TRBJ1-2, is AAGVIQSPRHLIKEKRETATLKCYPIPRHDTVYWYQQGPGQDPQFLISFYEKMQSDKGSIPDRFSAQQFSDYHSELNMSSLELGDSALYFCASSLSQNYGYTFGSGTRLTVV.

This chain links TRBV7-2 with TRBJ1-2, with 8 bases matching TRBD1. Germline lookup yields CDR1 SGHTA and CDR2 FQGNSA. Losses at the gene ends were 6 bases for V and 3 bases for J; bases not matched to a gene: 9. The CDR3 totals 15 residues. The CDR3 DNA follows: TGTGCCAGCAGGCCTCAGGGGGCGGGGGACTATGGCTACACCTTC. This codes for CASRPQGAGDYGYTF.

This clone occurred a few times. The chain employs TRBV6-1 and TRBJ1-4, with 9 bases that match TRBD1. V shed 6 bases and J 3 bases; nucleotides not matched to a gene: 8. The germline CDR1 and CDR2 sequences are MNHNS and SASEGT. This CDR3 has 16 amino acids. This CDR3 reads CASSERGTGPNEKLFF. CDR3 nucleotides: TGTGCCAGCAGCGAAAGAGGGACAGGGCCTAATGAAAAACTGTTTTTT.

V and J are TRBV5-1 and TRBJ2-5; 8 bases fit TRBD2. The J segment lost 5 bases and the V segment lost 3 bases, leaving 9 bases of the junction unmatched. From germline, CDR1 is SGHRS and CDR2 YFSETQ. CDR3 length equals 15 residues. The CDR3 protein is CASSSPSGSGETQYF. The DNA for the CDR3 is TGCGCCAGCAGCTCACCCAGCGGGAGTGGGGAGACCCAGTACTTC.

V and J are TRBV7-3 and TRBJ2-3; TRBD2 matches at 7 bases. Germline V gene sequence: CDR1 SGHTA, CDR2 FQGTGA. V shed 4 bases, J shed 0 bases, and the junction held 4 bases outside the gene matches. The CDR3 is 15 amino acids. CDR3 bases: TGTGCCAGCAGCTCCCTAGCGGCTAGCACAGATACGCAGTATTTT. Its protein is CASSSLAASTDTQYF.

The V and J genes are TRBV27 and TRBJ2-7; D unclear. The CDR3 sequence is 13 residues long. The germline V gene has CDR1 MNHEY and CDR2 SMNVEV (reference sequence). V was clipped by 2 bases and J by 0 bases, with 5 bases between them. CDR3 nucleotides: TGTGCCAGCAGTTTAACACCCTCCTACGAGCAGTACTTC. This sequence encodes CASSLTPSYEQYF.

The chain couples TRBV9 to TRBJ1-2, with D possibly being TRBD1 (6 bases). Trimming pared 6 bases from V and 5 bases from J, leaving 14 bases between. The CDR3 runs to 13 residues. Germline loops: CDR1 SGDLS, CDR2 YYNGEE. The CDR3 coding sequence is TGTGCCAGCACCGGACAGCCAGTTTATGGCTACACCTTC. Translating it yields CASTGQPVYGYTF.

The chain is built from TRBV10-3 and TRBJ1-2; perhaps TRBD1 as D (6 bases). The ends were cut back, 10 bases at V and 5 bases at J, with 17 bases in the middle. The CDR3 sequence is 13 residues long. Germline V lookup: CDR1 ENHRY, CDR2 SYGVKD. CDR3 sequence: CATLATGIYGYTF. As DNA, the CDR3 is TGTGCCACCCTTGCGACAGGAATATATGGCTACACCTTC.

This clone has more than one count but fewer than ten. This chain connects TRBV6-1 to TRBJ2-7, with TRBD1 matching 7 bases. Germline assignment: CDR1 MNHNS and CDR2 SASEGT. Trimming cost V 2 bases and J 3 bases; bases outside gene matches: 7. The CDR3 covers 15 residues. DNA for the CDR3: TGTGCCAGCAGTGAACAGGGGGTAGTTTACTACGAGCAGTACTTC. It yields the protein CASSEQGVVYYEQYF.

In this sample, this clone turned up many times. This CDR3 is CASSLGTANSPLHF. CDR3 nucleotides: TGTGCCAGCAGCCTCGGGACAGCCAATTCACCCCTCCACTTT. This chain links TRBV7-9 with TRBJ1-6; 7 bases align to TRBD1. Trimming removed 5 bases from V and 7 bases from J; junction bases left unmatched: 5. The CDR3 is 14 residues long. Germline V gives CDR1 SEHNR, CDR2 FQNEAQ (reference sequence). Full variable domain (outside the CDR3, taken from reference TRBV7-9 and TRBJ1-6): DTGVSQNPRHKITKRGQNVTFRCDPISEHNRLYWYRQTLGQGPEFLTYFQNEAQLEKSRLLSDRFSAERPKGSFSTLEIQRTEQGDSAMYLCASSLGTANSPLHFGNGTRLTVT.

The chain has TRBV2 and TRBJ1-6; 9 nucleotides match TRBD1. Germline trimming cut 3 bases from V and 4 bases from J; bases unmatched to any gene: 4. This CDR3 spans 16 amino acids. From germline, CDR1 is SNHLY and CDR2 FYNNEI. The CDR3 nucleotides read TGTGCCAGCAGTGATGGGGACAGGGTGTATAATTCACCCCTCCACTTT. Protein sequence: CASSDGDRVYNSPLHF.

The rearrangement links TRBV4-3 to TRBJ2-1; D remains unclear. CDR3 size: 15 residues. Trimming shortened V by 0 bases and J by 2 bases, and 8 bases separated the two germline ends. The V gene's germline CDR1 is LGHNA and CDR2 YSLEER. CDR3 in DNA: TGCGCCAGCAGCCAAGATCCATCGGCCTACAATGAGCAGTTCTTC. Translated: CASSQDPSAYNEQFF.

The chain employs TRBV5-6 and TRBJ2-1, with D maybe TRBD2 (5 bases). The V and J ends lost 1 base and 13 bases respectively, with 15 bases between them. The CDR3 contains 13 residues. Germline V gene data show CDR1 as SGHDT and CDR2 as YYEEEE. The CDR3 is CASSLPLAPDQFF. In DNA form, the CDR3 reads TGTGCCAGCAGCTTGCCGCTAGCACCCGACCAGTTCTTC. Variable domain in full (rest from reference TRBV5-6 and TRBJ2-1): DAGVTQSPTHLIKTRGQQVTLRCSPKSGHDTVSWYQQALGQGPQFIFQYYEEEERQRGNFPDRFSGHQFPNYSSELNVNALLLGDSALYLCASSLPLAPDQFFGPGTRLTVL.

The chain has TRBV19 and TRBJ2-3; 7 nucleotides line up with TRBD2. The junction had 10 bases not matched to a gene; V was cut back by 11 bases and J by 2 bases. The CDR3 is 14 residues long. The germline V gene has CDR1 LNHDA and CDR2 SQIVND (reference sequence). The CDR3 spells CASRRERATDTQYF. The CDR3 DNA sequence: TGTGCCTCCAGGCGGGAGCGCGCCACAGATACGCAGTATTTT.

This chain links TRBV18 with TRBJ2-7; 9 nucleotides align to TRBD1. The CDR3 extends over 14 amino acids. Germline V gives CDR1 KGHSH, CDR2 LQKENI. V shed 5 bases and J 2 bases; nucleotides not matched to a gene: 4. The CDR3 loop is CASSTGTGPYEQYF. The CDR3 region has the DNA TGTGCCAGCTCAACCGGGACAGGGCCCTACGAGCAGTACTTC. Variable domain in full (rest from reference TRBV18 and TRBJ2-7): NAGVMQNPRHLVRRRGQEARLRCSPMKGHSHVYWYRQLPEEGLKFMVYLQKENIIDESGMPKERFSAEFPKEGPSILRIQQVVRGDSAAYFCASSTGTGPYEQYFGPGTRLTVT.